One sample yielded the 20 T cell receptor beta chains listed below, sequenced in a study of shared clonotypes between healthy human individuals (dated by TCRdb to the early 2020s). The library was generated by the immunoSEQ multiplex PCR assay. Drawn from immuneACCESS, this table holds only the in-frame rearrangements with V and J called that TCRdb kept. Clones are partly lost; checked studies trace under half to an unresolved V gene and leave the rest unexplained. Here the sample has over a million clones; 95% to 99% occur a single time. The ten largest clonotypes hold 0.45% of the sample. Material: naive CD4+ T cells sorted from blood. The sample's cell subset or site label is to be understood as: CD45RA+ positively selected. These receptors were collected from a man under 40 in good health.

This chain joins TRBV19 and TRBJ2-5, with unresolved D. The CDR3 is made up of 12 amino acids. Trimming left V 9 bases short and J 3 bases short, with 11 bases between. The germline V gene has CDR1 LNHDA and CDR2 SQIVND (reference sequence). Written as DNA, the CDR3 is TGTGCCAGCGGGCCTACGGAAGAGACCCAGTACTTC. It yields the protein CASGPTEETQYF.

The chain links TRBV5-8 to TRBJ1-1; D not resolved. Germline-derived CDR1 and CDR2 are SGHTS and YDEGEE. The CDR3 length is 14 residues. The V gene lost 1 base and the J gene lost 1 base, with 8 bases spanning the gap. Here the CDR3 DNA reads TGTGCCAGCAGCTTGCGCCGGCAGAACACTGAAGCTTTCTTT. Encoded protein: CASSLRRQNTEAFF.

This chain joins TRBV6-5 and TRBJ2-7; weak D call: TRBD1 (6 bases). The CDR3 is 15 amino acids. V was shortened by 2 bases and J by 6 bases, with 17 bases between the two germline ends. The V gene's germline CDR1 is MNHEY and CDR2 SVGAGI. The CDR3 sequence is CASSYAGTSFGEQYF. Written as DNA, the CDR3 is TGTGCCAGCAGTTACGCCGGGACATCTTTTGGCGAGCAGTACTTC.

In nucleotides, the CDR3 is TGTGCCAGCAGTTTACGCGGGAGGGCCCAAGATACGCAGTATTTT. This encodes CASSLRGRAQDTQYF. The V call is TRBV28, the J call TRBJ2-3; TRBD2 aligns across 9 bases. Germline assignment: CDR1 MDHEN and CDR2 SYDVKM. The V gene end was trimmed by 2 bases and the J gene end by 5 bases; junction bases not matched to a gene: 5. This CDR3 has 15 amino acids.

The gene calls are TRBV27 and TRBJ2-1; the D is unclear. V was trimmed by 7 bases and J by 0 bases, leaving 16 bases between them. The CDR3 has 16 residues. Germline assignment: CDR1 MNHEY and CDR2 SMNVEV (reference sequence). The CDR3 reads CASKESGGPSYNEQFF. CDR3 coding DNA: TGTGCCAGCAAGGAATCGGGCGGACCCTCCTACAATGAGCAGTTCTTC.

This clone was observed once. This chain links TRBV7-8 with TRBJ1-2, with D possibly TRBD1 on 6 matching bases. The V gene lost 4 bases and the J gene lost 1 base, with 13 bases spanning the gap. Germline V lookup: CDR1 SGHVS, CDR2 FQNEAQ. The CDR3 contains 15 residues. CDR3 in DNA: TGTGCCAGCAGCTCCGGGACACTTCGTAACTATGGCTACACCTTC. Amino acids: CASSSGTLRNYGYTF. Filled out from reference TRBV7-8 and TRBJ1-2, the complete variable domain reads GAGVSQSPRYKVAKRGQDVALRCDPISGHVSLFWYQQALGQGPEFLTYFQNEAQLDKSGLPSDRFFAERPEGSVSTLKIQRTQQEDSAVYLCASSSGTLRNYGYTFGSGTRLTVV.

This clone was seen just once. The V and J genes are TRBV5-1 and TRBJ1-1; maybe TRBD1 (5 bases). V dropped 6 bases and J dropped 5 bases, with 17 bases sitting between them. CDR1 and CDR2 (germline): SGHRS, YFSETQ. This CDR3 comprises 14 residues. The CDR3 region has the DNA TGCGCCAGCACCAATTCGATAAGGGGAACTGAAGCTTTCTTT. This translates into CASTNSIRGTEAFF.

Here the CDR3 DNA reads TGTGCCAGCAACATGGCGACTCCGCAAGGAACTGAAGCTTTCTTT. Protein product: CASNMATPQGTEAFF. The rearrangement joins TRBV27 to TRBJ1-1; D is ambiguous. Per germline, CDR1 MNHEY and CDR2 SMNVEV (reference sequence). Trimming took 7 bases from V and 5 from J, leaving 20 bases between them. This CDR3 has 15 amino acids.

The chain carries TRBV10-1 and TRBJ2-7; 7 nucleotides align to TRBD2. This CDR3 contains 13 residues. From germline, CDR1 is WNHNN and CDR2 SYGVQD (reference sequence). The V segment lost 4 bases and the J segment 4 bases; nucleotides outside the gene matches: 4. CDR3 region: CASSGASGYEQYF. The CDR3 nucleotides are TGCGCCAGCAGTGGGGCTAGCGGATACGAGCAGTACTTC.

This sequence joins TRBV15 and TRBJ2-2, with 10 bases identical to TRBD2. V lost 0 bases and J lost 6; bases outside the gene matches: 7. The germline CDR1 and CDR2 sequences are LNHNV and YYDKDF (reference sequence). The CDR3 runs 17 residues. The CDR3 region is CATSREQAGGPAGELFF. The CDR3, as DNA: TGTGCCACCAGCAGAGAACAAGCGGGAGGGCCTGCCGGGGAGCTGTTTTTT.

V is TRBV5-1 and J is TRBJ1-4, with 9 bases fitting TRBD1. From germline, CDR1 is SGHRS and CDR2 YFSETQ. The CDR3 extends over 14 amino acids. Trimming took 4 bases from V and 8 from J; bases not matched to a gene: 6. The CDR3 DNA is TGCGCCAGCAGCAACGGGACAGGGAACGAAAAACTGTTTTTT. This sequence encodes CASSNGTGNEKLFF.

The chain uses TRBV2 and TRBJ1-2; D may be TRBD1 (6 bases). CDR3 length equals 14 residues. Germline assignment: CDR1 SNHLY and CDR2 FYNNEI. The V and J ends lost 6 bases and 2 bases respectively, with 13 bases between them. The CDR3 spells CASSWGAQNYGYTF. As DNA, the CDR3 is TGTGCCAGCAGCTGGGGGGCGCAGAACTATGGCTACACCTTC. The whole variable domain, remainder taken from reference TRBV2 and TRBJ1-2, is EPEVTQTPSHQVTQMGQEVILRCVPISNHLYFYWYRQILGQKVEFLVSFYNNEISEKSEIFDDQFSVERPDGSNFTLKIRSTKLEDSAMYFCASSWGAQNYGYTFGSGTRLTVV.

The V call is TRBV28, the J call TRBJ1-1; 9 bases are a match to TRBD1. In germline, CDR1 is MDHEN, CDR2 SYDVKM. The CDR3 sequence is 15 residues long. Trimming at V came to 1 base and at J to 7 bases, leaving 7 bases not matched to a gene. The chain's CDR3 is CASSLYYSGQGEAFF. The CDR3 coding sequence is TGTGCCAGCAGTTTATATTACTCGGGACAGGGTGAAGCTTTCTTT.

The chain has TRBV14 and TRBJ1-1; weak D call: TRBD1 (5 bases). With 0 bases removed from V and 5 bases from J, the gap between germline ends came to 13 bases. The CDR3 length is 15 residues. Germline CDR1 and CDR2: SGHDN and FVKESK. CDR3 sequence (DNA): TGTGCCAGCAGCCAAGAACTGGGGCGCGAAACTGAAGCTTTCTTT. Amino acids: CASSQELGRETEAFF.

This chain joins TRBV14 and TRBJ1-1, with D hard to call. Deletions cut 2 bases from V and 0 bases from J, with 13 bases between. The CDR3 length is 16 residues. The germline V gene has CDR1 SGHDN and CDR2 FVKESK. CDR3 region: CASSQKAPRVNTEAFF. The CDR3 nucleotides read TGTGCCAGCAGCCAAAAGGCGCCGCGGGTGAACACTGAAGCTTTCTTT. Based on the CDR3 plus reference TRBV14 and TRBJ1-1, the full variable domain is EAGVTQFPSHSVIEKGQTVTLRCDPISGHDNLYWYRRVMGKEIKFLLHFVKESKQDESGMPNNRFLAERTGGTYSTLKVQPAELEDSGVYFCASSQKAPRVNTEAFFGQGTRLTVV.

The chain couples TRBV29-1 to TRBJ1-1, with D possibly matching TRBD1 (6 bases). The CDR3 covers 14 residues. Germline V gene sequence: CDR1 SQVTM, CDR2 ANQGSEA. The V end was cut by 5 bases, the J end by 3 bases, with 16 bases between. The CDR3 sequence is CSVRRGNGDTEAFF. CDR3 coding DNA: TGCAGCGTTCGGAGGGGGAACGGTGACACTGAAGCTTTCTTT.

This sequence joins TRBV6-1 and TRBJ1-2, with D possibly being TRBD1 (5 bases). The CDR3 totals 11 residues. With 8 bases removed from V and 7 bases from J, the gap between germline ends came to 11 bases. Germline V lookup: CDR1 MNHNS, CDR2 SASEGT. The DNA for the CDR3 is TGTGCCAGCTACGAAGGGGTTGGCTACACCTTC. It yields the protein CASYEGVGYTF.

The CDR3 spells CAVGGGPYNEQFF. The DNA of the CDR3 is TGTGCCGTCGGGGGAGGCCCCTACAATGAGCAGTTCTTC. The J gene is TRBJ2-1, the V gene TRBV5-4, with D maybe TRBD2 (6 bases). Germline assignment: CDR1 SGHNT and CDR2 YYREEE (reference sequence). Trimming removed 10 bases from V and 2 bases from J, with 13 bases in between. The CDR3 contains 13 residues. Full variable domain (rest looked up from reference TRBV5-4 and TRBJ2-1): ETGVTQSPTHLIKTRGQQVTLRCSSQSGHNTVSWYQQALGQGPQFIFQYYREEENGRGNFPPRFSGLQFPNYSSELNVNALELDDSALYLCAVGGGPYNEQFFGPGTRLTVL.

The CDR3 coding sequence is TGTGCCAGCAGAAGAAACCCAGGGCCTGTGTGGGGCTACACCTTC. Its translation: CASRRNPGPVWGYTF. The chain couples TRBV6-5 to TRBJ1-2, with TRBD1 as a possible D gene (5 bases). V lost 6 bases and J lost 8, with 22 bases in between. The CDR3 covers 15 residues. CDR1 is MNHEY, CDR2 SVGAGI, per germline.

This clone was recorded once. The DNA for the CDR3 is TGTGCCAGCTCGGCTATGCTCAGCTCTGGAAACACCATATATTTT. Its translation: CASSAMLSSGNTIYF. The chain employs TRBV18 and TRBJ1-3; D not resolved. V lost 6 bases and J lost 0, with 12 bases in between. Germline V gene data show CDR1 as KGHSH and CDR2 as LQKENI. This CDR3 contains 15 residues.